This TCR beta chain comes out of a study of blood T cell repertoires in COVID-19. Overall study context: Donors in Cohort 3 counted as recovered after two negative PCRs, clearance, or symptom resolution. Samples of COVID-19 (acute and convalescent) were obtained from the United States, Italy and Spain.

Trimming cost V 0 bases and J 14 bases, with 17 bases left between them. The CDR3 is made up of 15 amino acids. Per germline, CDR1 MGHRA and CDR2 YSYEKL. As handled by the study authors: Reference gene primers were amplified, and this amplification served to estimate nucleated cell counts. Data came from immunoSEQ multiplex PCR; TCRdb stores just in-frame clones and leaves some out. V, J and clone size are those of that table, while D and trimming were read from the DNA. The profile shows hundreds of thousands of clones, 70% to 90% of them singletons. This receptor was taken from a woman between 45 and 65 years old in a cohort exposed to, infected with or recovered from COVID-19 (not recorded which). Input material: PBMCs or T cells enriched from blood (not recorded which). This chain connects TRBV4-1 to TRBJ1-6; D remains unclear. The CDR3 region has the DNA TGCGCCAGCAGCCAAGAAGGAGGCTACCGGGAGGCCCTCCACTTT. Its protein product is CASSQEGGYREALHF.